The rows below give T cell receptor beta chains drawn from one sample of a study of T-cell memory formation after mild COVID-19. TCRdb fed the 5' RACE reads into MiXCR, producing one record per CDR3 protein. The table has over 300,000 distinct CDR3 sequences, 20% to 25% seen once. Sequencing was performed on PBMCs or a T cell subset sorted from them (not recorded which). The receptors come from a man younger than 35 who had mild COVID-19 (a few samples of this study predate the infection). Cell type and time point are not known. CDR3s include the opening cysteine and the closing phenylalanine or tryptophan. The order of the fields is J gene, D gene, V gene, clone size, CDR3 protein, CDR3 DNA. The D gene is left open where the match is weak. Only part of the rows carry a size: once, few, many, or a class if the clone is expanded.

>TRBJ2-2|-|TRBV7-2|few
CASSPSPPGELFF
TGTGCCAGCAGCCCCTCTCCGCCCGGGGAGCTGTTTTTT
>TRBJ1-2|-|TRBV2|-
CASSLLGGRYTF
TGTGCCAGCAGTCTGCTAGGCGGGCGCTACACCTTC
>TRBJ1-2|-|TRBV14|-
CASSQDRGFGYTF
TGTGCCAGCAGCCAAGATCGGGGGTTTGGCTACACCTTC
>TRBJ1-1|TRBD1|TRBV24-1|-
CATSDPRQGEAFF
TGTGCCACCAGTGATCCCCGACAGGGGGAGGCTTTCTTT
>TRBJ2-2|TRBD1|TRBV7-9|-
CASRAFRTGNTGELFF
TGTGCCAGCAGGGCTTTCCGGACAGGCAACACCGGGGAGCTGTTTTTT
>TRBJ2-3|-|TRBV21-1|-
CASSFCSKGGDTQYF
TGTGCCAGCAGCTTTTGTTCGAAGGGAGGAGATACGCAGTATTTT
>TRBJ2-1|TRBD2|TRBV5-1|-
CASSIGTSGGPYNEQFF
TGCGCCAGCAGCATTGGGACTAGCGGGGGCCCCTACAATGAGCAGTTCTTC
>TRBJ2-2|TRBD2|TRBV6-1|few
CASSRGTSGGSGELFF
TGTGCCAGCAGCCGCGGGACTAGCGGGGGTTCCGGGGAGCTGTTTTTT
>TRBJ1-1|-|TRBV5-1|-
CASSPSPTAGGNTEAFF
TGCGCCAGCAGCCCCTCCCCCACTGCGGGGGGTAACACTGAAGCTTTCTTT
>TRBJ2-1|-|TRBV15|-
CATAWGAGIYNEQFF
TGTGCCACCGCGTGGGGTGCGGGGATATACAATGAGCAGTTCTTC
>TRBJ2-4|TRBD2|TRBV9|-
CASSPQGPRGGNIQYF
TGTGCCAGCAGCCCCCAGGGCCCGCGGGGGGGGAACATTCAGTACTTC
>TRBJ2-3|TRBD2|TRBV2|-
CASGRPGLASDTQYF
TGTGCCAGCGGCCGCCCGGGACTAGCATCAGATACGCAGTATTTT
>TRBJ1-2|TRBD1|TRBV29-1|few
CSVIHDRGRFGYTF
TGCAGCGTAATCCATGACAGGGGAAGATTCGGCTACACCTTC
>TRBJ2-3|-|TRBV12-3/TRBV12-4|few
CASRLDTQYF
TGTGCCAGCAGACTTGATACGCAGTATTTT
>TRBJ1-1|TRBD1|TRBV20-1|many
CSARSDRDTEAFF
TGCAGTGCCCGCAGTGACAGGGACACTGAAGCTTTCTTT
>TRBJ2-3|TRBD1|TRBV7-8|few
CASRKQGSDTQYF
TGTGCCAGCAGAAAACAGGGGTCAGATACGCAGTATTTT
>TRBJ1-1|-|TRBV5-5|-
CASSRPGRELDTEAFF
TGTGCCAGCAGCCGGCCCGGCAGGGAGTTGGACACTGAAGCTTTCTTT